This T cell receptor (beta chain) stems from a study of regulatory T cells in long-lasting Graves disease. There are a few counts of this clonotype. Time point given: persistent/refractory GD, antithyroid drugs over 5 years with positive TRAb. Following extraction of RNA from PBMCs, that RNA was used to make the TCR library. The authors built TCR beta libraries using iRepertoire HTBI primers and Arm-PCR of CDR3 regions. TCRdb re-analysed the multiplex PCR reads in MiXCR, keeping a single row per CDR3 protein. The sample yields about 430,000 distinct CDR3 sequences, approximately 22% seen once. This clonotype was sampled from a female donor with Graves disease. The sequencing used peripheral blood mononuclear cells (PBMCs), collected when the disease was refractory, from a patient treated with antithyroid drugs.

Here the CDR3 reads CASSAAMGAGDAEQFF. The CDR3, as DNA: TGTGCCAGCAGTGCCGCGATGGGAGCGGGGGACGCTGAGCAGTTCTTC. V is TRBV6-1 and J is TRBJ2-1; 8 bases are a match to TRBD2. This CDR3 has 16 residues. V lost 4 bases and J lost 9; bases outside the gene matches: 14. Germline V gene sequence: CDR1 MNHNS, CDR2 SASEGT.